What follows is one TCR beta chain and its context. Its antigen is as yet unknown. Unrecorded immune exposure was likely among donors, who were nominally healthy when sampled. The data were taken from a study of cytomegalovirus exposure and HLA in healthy donors. Overall study results and limits: Immune exposure data for these donors was limited to CMV serostatus. When a later analysis compared HLA-associated TCR beta chains with equally common others, the HLA-associated chains turned out to be more clonally expanded and to have lower generation probabilities. Some V segments could not be told apart, so they were left out, TRBV6-2 and TRBV6-3 among them.

This CDR3 is 12 amino acids long. Germline-derived CDR1 and CDR2 are MDHEN and SYDVKM. The study ran its PCR with 60 Vbeta and 13 Jbeta primers. Produced via immunoSEQ multiplex PCR; TCRdb's table is partial and in-frame only. The data contain some 69,000 clones, approximately 70% of them singletons. Sequenced sample: PBMCs. This TCR was recovered from a male donor in good health and CMV-seropositive. The chain carries TRBV28 and TRBJ2-5, with D unresolved. Matching the DNA end better, TRBJ2-7 makes the J call doubtful. In DNA form, the CDR3 reads TGTGCCAGCAGTTTAGTCGGGTACGAGCAGTACTTC. The encoded protein is CASSLVGYEQYF.